This T cell receptor (beta chain) was documented in a study of blood T cells in healthy people across ages. Donors were healthy Caucasian individuals from Russia aged roughly 6 to 90. It was with a sample-barcoded 5' primer and a J-beta primer mix that a second PCR of roughly 6 to 12 cycles was run. TCRdb called the 5' RACE reads again in MiXCR, with one record for every CDR3 protein. The data show hundreds of thousands of distinct CDR3 sequences, 25% seen once. These data were also filed under a second study, of T cells of mothers and their children.

Sequenced: blood. This clonotype was sampled from a boy younger than 18 in good health.

The CDR3 sequence: CASSRGQSVEYEQYF. CDR3 sequence (DNA): TGTGCCAGCAGCCGAGGCCAGTCGGTGGAGTACGAGCAGTACTTC. J is TRBJ2-5 and V is TRBV4-2, with D hard to call. The end of the DNA is better explained by TRBJ2-7, so the J call may be wrong. This CDR3 comprises 15 residues. In germline, CDR1 is LGHNA, CDR2 YNFKEQ.